The source of this TCR beta chain is a study of cytomegalovirus exposure and HLA in healthy donors. Overall study results and limits: In vitro checks showed that a few CMV-associated chains really do target CMV antigens. Most sequenced TCRs were rare (though some public TCRs occurred in many donors). It was 164 TCR beta chains that were listed as cytomegalovirus-associated. Per a later analysis, 15,000 to 20,000 TCR beta sequences showed association with HLA alleles at 0.05 false discovery rate.

PCR employed 60 Vbeta and 13 Jbeta primers. Libraries were prepared by immunoSEQ multiplex PCR; TCRdb keeps only in-frame clonotypes and omits some of them. This table has roughly 140,000 clones, about four fifths appearing once. Comment on this clone: Its antigen is not identified.

This TCR was recovered from a male donor in good health and CMV-seronegative. The sequenced sample was PBMCs.

Here the CDR3 reads CASRSGGMSYEQYF. The CDR3 bases are TGTGCCAGCAGGTCAGGGGGAATGTCCTACGAGCAGTACTTC. The rearrangement links TRBV7-9 to TRBJ2-7, with 7 positions matching TRBD1. After removal of 6 bases from V and 1 base from J, the junction contained 6 bases not matched to a gene. The germline V gene encodes CDR1 SEHNR and CDR2 FQNEAQ (reference sequence). The CDR3 has 14 residues.